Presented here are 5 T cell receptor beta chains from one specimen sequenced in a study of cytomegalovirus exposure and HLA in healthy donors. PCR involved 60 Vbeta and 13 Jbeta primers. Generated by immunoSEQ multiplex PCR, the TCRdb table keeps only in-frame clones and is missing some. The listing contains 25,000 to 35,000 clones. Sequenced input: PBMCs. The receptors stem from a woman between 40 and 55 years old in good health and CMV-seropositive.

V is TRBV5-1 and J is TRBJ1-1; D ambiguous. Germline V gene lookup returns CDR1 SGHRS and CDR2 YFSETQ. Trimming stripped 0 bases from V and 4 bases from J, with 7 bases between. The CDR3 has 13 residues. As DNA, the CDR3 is TGCGCCAGCAGCTTGGAAACTATCACTGAAGCTTTCTTT. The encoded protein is CASSLETITEAFF.

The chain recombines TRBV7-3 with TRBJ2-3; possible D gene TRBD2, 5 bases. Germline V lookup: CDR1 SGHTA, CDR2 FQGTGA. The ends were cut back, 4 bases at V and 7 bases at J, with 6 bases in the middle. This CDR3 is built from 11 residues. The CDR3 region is CASSSGNTQYF. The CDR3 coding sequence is TGTGCCAGCAGCTCGGGGAATACGCAGTATTTT.

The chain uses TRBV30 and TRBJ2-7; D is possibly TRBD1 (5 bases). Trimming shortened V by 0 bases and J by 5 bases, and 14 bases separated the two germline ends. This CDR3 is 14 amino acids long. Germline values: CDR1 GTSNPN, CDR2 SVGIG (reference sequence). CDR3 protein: CAWSVRRVNNEQYF. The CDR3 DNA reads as TGTGCCTGGAGTGTGCGCAGGGTAAACAACGAGCAGTACTTC.

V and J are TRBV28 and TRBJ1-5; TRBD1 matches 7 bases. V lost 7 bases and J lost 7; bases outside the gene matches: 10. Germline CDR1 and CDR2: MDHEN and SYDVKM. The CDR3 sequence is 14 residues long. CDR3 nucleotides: TGTGCCAGCAAATTTACAGGGGTGAGCCAGCCCCAGCATTTT. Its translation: CASKFTGVSQPQHF.

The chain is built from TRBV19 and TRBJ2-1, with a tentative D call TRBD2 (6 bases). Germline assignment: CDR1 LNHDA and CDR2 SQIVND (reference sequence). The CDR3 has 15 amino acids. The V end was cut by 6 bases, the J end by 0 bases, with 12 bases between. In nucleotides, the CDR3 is TGTGCCAGTAGCCGCCTCGGGAGCTCCTACAATGAGCAGTTCTTC. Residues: CASSRLGSSYNEQFF.